These 19 T cell receptor beta chains originate from one sample sequenced in a study of regulatory T cells in long-lasting Graves disease. The time point was: persistent/refractory GD, antithyroid drugs over 5 years with positive TRAb. The TCR library used RNA extracted from PBMCs. Libraries of TCR beta came from iRepertoire HTBI primers plus Arm-PCR of CDR3 regions. Via MiXCR, TCRdb re-called the multiplex PCR reads, giving one row per CDR3 protein. Here the sample spans roughly 500,000 distinct CDR3 sequences, roughly 21% being singletons. Source: peripheral blood mononuclear cells (PBMCs), taken when the disease was refractory, from a patient treated with antithyroid drugs. These receptors were taken from a female donor with Graves disease.

This clonotype was seen at least ten times. The V gene is TRBV12-3 or TRBV12-4, the J gene TRBJ1-6; a weak D match, TRBD1 (6 bases). The CDR3 runs 14 residues. The V end was cut by 6 bases, the J end by 10 bases, with 16 bases between. CDR3 DNA: TGTGCCAGCAGCCCTACAGGGTTTGAATCACCCCTCCACTTT. Protein sequence: CASSPTGFESPLHF.

This clonotype has just a few counts. This chain links TRBV6-5 with TRBJ1-5, with a weak D call TRBD1 (6 bases). Per germline, CDR1 MNHEY and CDR2 SVGAGI. Trimming left V 0 bases short and J 3 bases short, with 15 bases between. This CDR3 has 17 amino acids. CDR3 DNA sequence: TGTGCCAGCAGTTACTCGATGGCCAGGGGCAACAATCAGCCCCAGCATTTT. Its translation is CASSYSMARGNNQPQHF.

This clonotype was detected many times. The CDR3 loop is CATSDLDEQYF. DNA for the CDR3: TGTGCCACCAGTGATTTGGACGAGCAGTACTTC. The chain has TRBV24-1 and TRBJ2-7; D ambiguous. This CDR3 contains 11 residues. CDR1 and CDR2 (germline): KGHDR, SFDVKD. V was pared by 0 bases and J by 5 bases, with 1 base between.

The sample holds many counts of this clonotype. CDR3 sequence (DNA): TGTGCCAGTGGTTTGGGGGGGGTCACAGGGGGGGCTTTCTTT. Translation gives CASGLGGVTGGAFF. This rearrangement joins TRBV28 to TRBJ1-1, with 8 bases matching TRBD1. The CDR3 spans 14 residues. Germline CDR1 is MDHEN and CDR2 is SYDVKM. The trim removed 9 bases at V and 11 bases at J, leaving 17 bases unmatched.

Worth noting for this clonotype: The junction and the germline gene differ at one end; a read error may be behind it. J is TRBJ1-5 and V is TRBV13; unclear D gene. The CDR3 runs to 14 residues. The germline V gene has CDR1 PRHDT and CDR2 FYEKMQ (reference sequence). The chain's CDR3 is CPSSLDGSNQPQHF. In DNA form, the CDR3 reads TGTCCCAGCAGCTTAGACGGGAGCAATCAGCCCCAGCATTTT.

This clonotype was detected only a few times. V gene TRBV4-1 combines with J gene TRBJ1-2; D is unclear. The CDR3 has 14 residues. Germline CDR1 and CDR2: MGHRA and YSYEKL. The V end was cut by 1 base, the J end by 2 bases, with 8 bases between. CDR3 loop: CASSQAIVNYGYTF. Written as DNA, the CDR3 is TGCGCCAGCAGCCAAGCAATCGTAAACTATGGCTACACCTTC.

This clonotype was observed many times. V and J are TRBV2 and TRBJ1-2; 12 bases are a match to TRBD1. The CDR3 is 13 amino acids. With 5 bases clipped from V and 8 bases from J, the junction kept 3 bases outside the gene matches. Germline CDR1 reads SNHLY; CDR2 reads FYNNEI. In nucleotides, the CDR3 is TGTGCCAGCAGTTCCGGGACAGGGGGCGGCTACACCTTC. This codes for CASSSGTGGGYTF.

In its sample, this clonotype was seen many times. Germline is not matched at one junction end, which may reflect a read error. This rearrangement joins TRBV5-1 to TRBJ1-1, with 7 bases matching TRBD1. CDR3 length equals 14 residues. Germline CDR1 SGHRS, CDR2 YFSETQ. CDR3 bases: TGTGCCAGCAGTTGGGACAGTATGAACACTGAAGCTTTCTTT. It encodes CASSWDSMNTEAFF.

This clonotype was seen ten or more times. The chain has TRBV28 and TRBJ2-5; D may be TRBD1 (5 bases). Deletions cut 4 bases from V and 7 bases from J, with 13 bases between. CDR3 length equals 13 residues. Germline CDR1 is MDHEN and CDR2 is SYDVKM. Written as DNA, the CDR3 is TGTGCCAGCAGTTCGGGCAGGGTGGTGACCCAGTACTTC. This encodes CASSSGRVVTQYF.

This rearrangement joins TRBV3-1 to TRBJ1-2; D gene unclear. V shed 4 bases and J shed 2 bases, with 14 bases lying between them. Germline V CDR1 and CDR2: LGHDT, YNNKEL (reference sequence). CDR3 size: 15 residues. CDR3 nucleotides: TGTGCCAGCAGCCCAAGAATCGTAGGGAACTATGGCTACACCTTC. Translation: CASSPRIVGNYGYTF.

This chain links TRBV9 with TRBJ1-2, with D tentatively TRBD1 (5 bases). Germline-derived CDR1 and CDR2 are SGDLS and YYNGEE. The V end was cut by 0 bases, the J end by 2 bases, with 14 bases between. CDR3 length: 16 amino acids. CDR3 bases: TGTGCCAGCAGCGTAGGGCATCGGGGCGGGAACTATGGCTACACCTTC. Encoded protein: CASSVGHRGGNYGYTF. The full variable domain, with the rest looked up from reference TRBV9 and TRBJ1-2, is DSGVTQTPKHLITATGQRVTLRCSPRSGDLSVYWYQQSLDQGLQFLIQYYNGEERAKGNILERFSAQQFPDLHSELNLSSLELGDSALYFCASSVGHRGGNYGYTFGSGTRLTVV.

This chain uses TRBV7-2 with TRBJ2-7; 9 bases match TRBD2. Germline V gives CDR1 SGHTA, CDR2 FQGNSA. V trimming: 5 bases; J trimming: 5 bases; junction bases outside the gene matches: 13. The CDR3 is made up of 16 amino acids. CDR3 nucleotide sequence: TGTGCCAGCAGCACCCCTGGGGGCGGGAGGGTCCACGAGCAGTACTTC. The encoded protein is CASSTPGGGRVHEQYF. Full variable domain (outside the CDR3, taken from reference TRBV7-2 and TRBJ2-7): GAGVSQSPSNKVTEKGKDVELRCDPISGHTALYWYRQSLGQGLEFLIYFQGNSAPDKSGLPSDRFSAERTGGSVSTLTIQRTQQEDSAVYLCASSTPGGGRVHEQYFGPGTRLTVT.

This clonotype occurred a few times. The rearrangement uses TRBV6-1 and TRBJ2-2; D is undetermined. Between the trimmed V and J ends, which lost 8 bases and 7 bases, there was a span of 20 bases. The CDR3 sequence is 15 residues long. Germline CDR1 reads MNHNS; CDR2 reads SASEGT. The CDR3 here is CASCGTVGVGGELFF. The CDR3 nucleotides read TGTGCCAGCTGCGGTACTGTAGGAGTAGGCGGGGAGCTGTTTTTT.

This clonotype occurred many times. The rearrangement joins TRBV27 to TRBJ1-2; 7 nucleotides align to TRBD1. Germline values: CDR1 MNHEY, CDR2 SMNVEV (reference sequence). This CDR3 contains 16 residues. V lost 0 bases and J lost 4; bases outside the gene matches: 8. As DNA, the CDR3 is TGTGCCAGCAGTTTATCGGGACAAACAGGGGCCTATGGCTACACCTTC. It codes for CASSLSGQTGAYGYTF.

Regarding this clonotype: Germline and junction disagree at one end, which may indicate a read error. The chain recombines TRBV24-1 with TRBJ2-2, with D possibly TRBD2 on 5 matching bases. This CDR3 comprises 17 residues. Germline V CDR1 and CDR2: KGHDR, SFDVKD. The DNA of the CDR3 is TGTGCCACCGGTGACCACGCACGGACTTCCGACACCGGGGAGCTGTTTTTT. It codes for CATGDHARTSDTGELFF.

This chain joins TRBV11-2 and TRBJ2-2; D might be TRBD2 (5 bases). The germline V gene has CDR1 SGHAT and CDR2 FQNNGV. The CDR3 is made up of 18 amino acids. V was clipped by 3 bases and J by 4 bases, with 21 bases between them. CDR3 sequence (DNA): TGTGCCAGCAGCTTTAGCCCCGGGGTTGGGTTTAGCACCGGGGAGCTGTTTTTT. It codes for CASSFSPGVGFSTGELFF.

The chain joins TRBV7-9 to TRBJ2-7, with D hard to call. Trimming cost V 5 bases and J 0 bases, with 14 bases left between them. CDR3 length: 15 residues. The germline V gene has CDR1 SEHNR and CDR2 FQNEAQ (reference sequence). The CDR3: CASSDFGPSSYEQYF. In nucleotides, the CDR3 is TGTGCCAGCAGCGACTTTGGACCTAGCTCCTACGAGCAGTACTTC.

This clonotype was detected once. Possible read error: a much larger clone is one base away. The rearrangement links TRBV2 to TRBJ2-5, with a possible D match to TRBD2 (5 bases). The assigned J gene may be wrong: the sequence end matches TRBJ2-1 better. This CDR3 has 12 residues. Germline CDR1 is SNHLY and CDR2 is FYNNEI. CDR3 nucleotide sequence: TGTGCCAGCCGTAGAAGCGGCGAGACCCAGTTCTTC. It translates to CASRRSGETQFF.

This clonotype was recorded once. A clone one base away is much larger, so this may be a read error. CDR3 in DNA: TGCAGCGTTGACGGGACAGGGGGGACCGGGGAGCTGTTTTTT. It yields the protein CSVDGTGGTGELFF. V usage is TRBV29-1 and J usage is TRBJ2-2; 11 positions agree with TRBD1. V was pared by 3 bases and J by 5 bases, with 2 bases of the junction left unmatched. Germline CDR1 is SQVTM and CDR2 is ANQGSEA. The CDR3 covers 14 residues.